Below, 3 T cell receptor beta chains from the same sample are listed, as sequenced in a study of T-cell memory formation after mild COVID-19. TCRdb re-called the 5' RACE reads through MiXCR, storing one row per CDR3 protein. The sample contains about 410,000 distinct CDR3 sequences, approximately 18% of which appear only once. Sample: PBMCs or a T cell subset sorted from them (not recorded which). The receptor set was obtained from a man aged 18 to 30 who had mild COVID-19 (a few samples of this study predate the infection). Cell type and time point are not known.

In this sample, this clonotype turned up a few times. The V gene is TRBV18, the J gene TRBJ2-7; D is tentatively TRBD1 or TRBD2 (5 bases each). Germline lookup yields CDR1 KGHSH and CDR2 LQKENI. Trimming pared 2 bases from V and 5 bases from J, leaving 10 bases between. The CDR3 covers 13 residues. The CDR3 spells CASSPLRDHEQYF. In nucleotides, the CDR3 is TGTGCCAGCTCACCATTGAGGGACCACGAGCAGTACTTC.

This rearrangement joins TRBV12-3 or TRBV12-4 to TRBJ2-7; possibly TRBD2 for D (6 bases). This CDR3 comprises 12 residues. V was cut by 7 bases and J by 4 bases, with 11 bases left in between. The CDR3 DNA reads TGTGCCAGCAATAGAGGAGGGTACGAGCAGTACTTC. Residues: CASNRGGYEQYF.

This clonotype was observed a handful of times. The chain joins TRBV6-5 to TRBJ1-2; 8 nucleotides line up with TRBD1. In germline, CDR1 is MNHEY, CDR2 SVGAGI. This CDR3 is built from 15 residues. The V gene end was trimmed by 0 bases and the J gene end by 8 bases; junction bases not matched to a gene: 8. The CDR3 nucleotides read TGTGCCAGCAGTTACTCTGGACAGGGCAGACACGGCTACACCTTC. Translating it yields CASSYSGQGRHGYTF.